This is a list of T cell receptor beta chains from one sample in a study of regulatory and conventional T cells in RAG deficiency. The protocol was immunoSEQ multiplex PCR, while the TCRdb copy is restricted to in-frame clones and leaves out a portion. The sample yields tens of thousands of clones, 80% to 95% seen once. In addition, the sample was reused for a study of regulatory T cells.

The sample comprised Tregs sorted from blood. These receptors originate from a human donor in good health. CDR3s leave out the opening cysteine and the closing phenylalanine or tryptophan. The D gene is left open where the match is weak.

TRBV6-1 | . | ASSESIGARVEKLF
TRBV23-1 | . | ASNSGPLIPGETQY
TRBV18 | . | ASSVQGSGNQPQH
TRBV5-1 | TRBD1 | ASSLVGAGGFYGYT
TRBV19 | TRBD1 | ASSIQGDSYNSPLH
TRBV18 | . | ASSPGGRTEAF
TRBV7-6 | . | ASSLEGPGAGEQF
TRBV14 | TRBD1 | ASSRRQGSHEQY
TRBV6-5 | . | ASSYFRGTYEQY
TRBV30 | . | AWGSWGRGANVLT
TRBV13 | . | ASSLFATFLTHEQF
TRBV18 | . | ASSPLTVRADTQY
TRBV6-5 | TRBD1 | ASSMGQRSGNTIY
TRBV7-9 | TRBD2 | ASSFKVLAGSQETQY
TRBV5-1 | . | ARSLFVGSGFYEQY
TRBV16 | . | ASSSDPYGYT
TRBV6-1 | . | ASSDRRINQPQH
TRBV5-1 | TRBD1 | ASSPGGTGNYGYT
TRBV7-3 | TRBD1 | ASSLPGQGRFGTGELF
TRBV18 | TRBD1 | ASSPGTGRADTQY
TRBV10-3 | TRBD2 | AISDRLAGRSSYEQY
TRBV9 | . | ASSVGLIPGELF
TRBV7-8 | . | ASSLTPTVQETQY
TRBV7-3 | . | ASSLSGNTEAF
TRBV18 | TRBD1 | ASSPPGGTDQPQH
TRBV11-2 | . | ASSLVPKGGYT
TRBV15 | . | ATRLDYSTDTQY
TRBV7-8 | TRBD1 | ASTSQGAPIYEQY
TRBV18 | . | ASSPHEGVWSGNTIY
TRBV1 | . | TSTCRIGGPYEQY
TRBV7-9 | . | ASTLILFGGTTEAF
TRBV6-5 | . | ASSYSNRASYEQY
TRBV5-1 | . | ASSLEGYEQY
TRBV4-2 | . | ASSQDGPGSNEKLF
TRBV2 | . | ASSEILETQY
TRBV4-1 | . | ASSPWGREDSPLH
TRBV9 | . | ASSVGVLWGGQETQY
TRBV5-4 | . | ASSSEGEGQPQH
TRBV4-3 | . | ASSQGGGYT
TRBV14 | . | ASSQVWRGSGNTIY
TRBV19 | TRBD1 | ASRDRANSGANVLT
TRBV7-9 | . | ASSGGEWGKLF
TRBV18 | . | ASSPPGGYQPQH
TRBV18 | . | ASSPGHRLNSPLH
TRBV5-1 | . | ASSLDETQY
TRBV30 | TRBD1 | AWSVFPRGDNQPQH
TRBV19 | TRBD2 | ASSVGLASDTQY
TRBV19 | . | ASSIRADSNQPQH
TRBV7-6 | . | ASSLFPTRQAVGDNYGYT
TRBV27 | TRBD1 | ASKDRGSAYNEQF
TRBV2 | . | ASRLEGATYNSPLH
TRBV11-2 | TRBD1 | ASSPDRGRRTEAF
TRBV5-1 | TRBD1 | ASSPRGLLTDTQY
TRBV14 | . | ASSQGVSRAYEQY
TRBV10-3 | . | AISERGPYEQY
TRBV11-2 | TRBD1 | ASSFGTGLEAF
TRBV6-5 | TRBD1 | ASINRGQNAEAF